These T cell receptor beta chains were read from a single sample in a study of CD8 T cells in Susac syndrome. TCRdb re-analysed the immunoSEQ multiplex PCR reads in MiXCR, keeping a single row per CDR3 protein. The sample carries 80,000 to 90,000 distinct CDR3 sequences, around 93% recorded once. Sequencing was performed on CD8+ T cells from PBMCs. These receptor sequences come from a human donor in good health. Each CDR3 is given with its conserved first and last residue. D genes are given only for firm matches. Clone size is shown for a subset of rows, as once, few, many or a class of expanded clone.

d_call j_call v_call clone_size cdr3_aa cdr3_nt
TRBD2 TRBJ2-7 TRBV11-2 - CASSRRGDIPWEQYF TGTGCCAGCAGCCGGCGGGGGGACATCCCCTGGGAGCAGTACTTC
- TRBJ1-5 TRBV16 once CASSHDLHNQPQHF TGTGCCAGCAGCCATGACCTTCACAATCAGCCCCAGCATTTT
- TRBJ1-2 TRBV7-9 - CASSLAIPYGYTF TGTGCCAGCAGCTTGGCCATCCCCTATGGCTACACCTTC
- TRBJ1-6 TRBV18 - CASSPRMRVPLHF TGTGCCAGCTCACCGCGCATGAGGGTGCCCCTCCACTTT
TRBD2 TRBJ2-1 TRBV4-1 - CASSHLSGGVNEQFF TGCGCCAGCAGCCACCTTAGCGGGGGGGTAAATGAGCAGTTCTTC
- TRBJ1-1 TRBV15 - CATTGGMNTEAFF TGTGCCACCACCGGGGGGATGAACACTGAAGCTTTCTTT
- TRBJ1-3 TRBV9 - CASSVEGSGNTIYF TGTGCCAGCAGCGTAGAGGGCTCTGGAAACACCATATATTTT
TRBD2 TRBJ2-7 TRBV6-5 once CASTPRAGVHEQYF TGTGCCAGCACCCCCCGGGCGGGGGTCCACGAGCAGTACTTC
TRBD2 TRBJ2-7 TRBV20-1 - CSASTSGGSPSSYEQYF TGCAGTGCCTCGACTAGCGGGGGGTCTCCGAGCTCCTACGAGCAGTACTTC
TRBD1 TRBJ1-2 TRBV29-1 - CSVVWAGGNYGYTF TGCAGCGTTGTTTGGGCAGGGGGCAACTATGGCTACACCTTC
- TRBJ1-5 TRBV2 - CASSTRGGMGNQPQHF TGTGCCAGCAGTACCCGGGGGGGTATGGGCAATCAGCCCCAGCATTTT
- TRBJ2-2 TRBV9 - CASTARDTGELFF TGTGCCAGCACCGCTAGGGACACCGGGGAGCTGTTTTTT
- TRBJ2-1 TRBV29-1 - CSVEHPSQGLRNEQFF TGCAGCGTTGAACATCCGAGCCAGGGGCTAAGGAATGAGCAGTTCTTC
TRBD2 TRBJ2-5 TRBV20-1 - CSASVVAGGRETQYF TGCAGTGCTAGTGTAGTAGCGGGGGGTCGAGAGACCCAGTACTTC
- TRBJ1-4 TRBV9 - CASSAGRTNNEKLFF TGTGCCAGCAGCGCCGGCCGTACTAATAATGAAAAACTGTTTTTT
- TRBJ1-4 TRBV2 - CASMGGTSTNEKLFF TGTGCCAGCATGGGGGGGACCTCAACTAATGAAAAACTGTTTTTT
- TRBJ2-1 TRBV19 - CASSMIDGGREQFF TGTGCCAGTAGTATGATTGACGGGGGAAGAGAGCAGTTCTTC
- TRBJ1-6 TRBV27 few CASSTTGSGSPLHF TGTGCCAGCAGTACCACAGGGTCGGGTTCACCCCTCCACTTT
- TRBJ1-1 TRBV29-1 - CSVEEYGTTLEAFF TGCAGCGTTGAGGAATACGGGACAACCCTTGAAGCTTTCTTT
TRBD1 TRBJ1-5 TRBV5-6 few CASSFGTGDQPQHF TGTGCCAGCAGCTTCGGGACAGGGGATCAGCCCCAGCATTTT
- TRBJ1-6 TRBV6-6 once CASSHSGSRGSPLHF TGTGCCAGCAGTCACTCAGGGAGTAGGGGTTCACCCCTCCACTTT
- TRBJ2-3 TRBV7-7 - CASSLANGGPTDTQYF TGTGCCAGCAGCTTAGCGAACGGGGGTCCCACAGATACGCAGTATTTT